This T cell receptor beta chain came from a study of OX40 agonist ivuxolimab in advanced cancers. The overall study: Every 2 weeks, patients received ivuxolimab intravenously, dosed at 0.01 to 10 mg/kg. Study outcomes and limitations: Mean expanded clone counts were higher in CD8+ than CD4+ T cells. Clones of CD4+ and CD8+ blood T cells grew by week 6 at doses of 0.1 to 3.0 mg/kg.

Turning to this clone: The antigen is not known.

Clones were sequenced by immunoSEQ multiplex PCR, and TCRdb holds only the in-frame ones, with some missing. Of around 68,000 clones detected, less than 95% appear once; the ten largest clones hold approximately 1%. The V end lost 7 bases, the J end lost 4 bases, and 8 bases lay between the germline ends. Germline-derived CDR1 and CDR2 are SQVTM and ANQGSEA. This CDR3 is 11 amino acids long. The rearrangement uses TRBV29-1 and TRBJ1-3; D is undetermined. This TCR came from an adult with an advanced solid tumor such as melanoma, head and neck, liver or kidney cancer. The sample was CD4+ or CD8+ T cells sorted from blood, taken in a trial of the OX40 agonist ivuxolimab. The CDR3: CSANWGNTIYF. For the CDR3, the DNA is TGCAGCGCCAACTGGGGAAACACCATATATTTT.